The rows below give T cell receptor beta chains drawn from one sample of a study of T cell changes during pregnancy in multiple sclerosis. TCRdb's table, derived via immunoSEQ multiplex PCR, lists solely in-frame clones and lacks some. The sample contains around 100,000 clones, approximately 92% of which appear only once. The sample was peripheral blood, taken in the second trimester of pregnancy. These receptors originate from a female donor with multiple sclerosis, enrolled in a pregnancy study. Each CDR3 is given with its conserved first and last residue. D genes are given only for firm matches. The size of a clone is reported for some rows only, either as once, few or many, or as a class for expanded clones.

TGTGCCAGCAGCTTAGCCAGCTCCTACGAGCAGTACTTC CASSLASSYEQYF TRBV7-9 - TRBJ2-7 -
TGTGCCTGGAGCGACCCTAGCGGGGGACCCTACGAGCAGTACTTC CAWSDPSGGPYEQYF TRBV30 - TRBJ2-7 TRBD2
TGTGCCAGTAGCCCACTAGCGGAGCCCAATGAGCAGTTCTTC CASSPLAEPNEQFF TRBV19 - TRBJ2-1 TRBD2
TGCAGCGTTGGGGACAGGTACAATGAGCAGTTCTTC CSVGDRYNEQFF TRBV29-1 - TRBJ2-1 TRBD1
TGTGCCACGGGGGCAGGGGGCTACGAGCAGTACTTC CATGAGGYEQYF TRBV2 - TRBJ2-7 -
TGTGCCTGGAGCGCCGACAGGGGGCGGATTAATGGCTACACCTTC CAWSADRGRINGYTF TRBV30 - TRBJ1-2 TRBD1
TGCGCCAGCAGCCCCCTTTTCGAGGGGGCGGTCAATGAGCAGTTCTTC CASSPLFEGAVNEQFF TRBV5-1 once TRBJ2-1 TRBD1
TGCGCCAGCAGCCAGGCCGGGGGCTACGAGCAGTACTTC CASSQAGGYEQYF TRBV5-1 - TRBJ2-7 -
TGTGCCAGTAGAGAGGACAGGCGGACCCATGAAGCTTTCTTT CASREDRRTHEAFF TRBV19 - TRBJ1-1 TRBD1
TGTGCCAGCAGCTTAGCGGGGGGACCGGGGACCCAGTACTTC CASSLAGGPGTQYF TRBV7-3 - TRBJ2-5 TRBD2
TGTGCCAGCAGCGTGGCCGCACAGGGCCCTAACTATGGCTACACCTTC CASSVAAQGPNYGYTF TRBV9 few TRBJ1-2 -
TGCAGTGCTAGGTTTATTAATGAGCAGTTCTTC CSARFINEQFF TRBV20-1 - TRBJ2-1 -
TGTGCCAGCAGCAGACGCGGGACAGGGGGGAACAATGAGCAGTTCTTC CASSRRGTGGNNEQFF TRBV7-3 - TRBJ2-1 TRBD1
TGTGCCAGCAGTTCTGGACTGCCCCTCTACGAGCAGTACTTC CASSSGLPLYEQYF TRBV6-5 - TRBJ2-7 -
TGTGTCGTAACAGGGATTAACTATGGCTACACCTTC CVVTGINYGYTF TRBV6-5 - TRBJ1-2 -
TGTGCCAGCAGCTTTAGCTCGGAGACCCAGTACTTC CASSFSSETQYF TRBV7-2 - TRBJ2-5 -
TGTGCCAGCAGCGGTGACGGCAGGGTGGGTTCACCCCTCCACTTT CASSGDGRVGSPLHF TRBV11-2 - TRBJ1-6 -
TGTGCCAGCAGCTCCAGCGGGGGGGCGGGCACAGATACGCAGTATTTT CASSSSGGAGTDTQYF TRBV13 - TRBJ2-3 TRBD2
TGCGCCAGCAGCTTGGACAGGGGGCTCAGCACAGATACGCAGTATTTT CASSLDRGLSTDTQYF TRBV5-1 - TRBJ2-3 TRBD1
TGTGCCAGCAGCGTAGGGGGAGATTATAATTCACCCCTCCACTTT CASSVGGDYNSPLHF TRBV9 - TRBJ1-6 -
TGTGCCAGCAGTCTGCAGACAGGGGATATGAACACTGAAGCTTTCTTT CASSLQTGDMNTEAFF TRBV2 - TRBJ1-1 TRBD1
TGTGCCAGTAGTATCTCGGGTGGCTACACCTTC CASSISGGYTF TRBV19 few TRBJ1-2 -